This TCR beta chain was profiled in a study of T cells expressing NK-cell markers. TCRdb reprocessed the 5' RACE reads and stores each CDR3 protein as one record, lacking DNA. The sample totals 250,000 to 300,000 distinct CDR3 sequences. CDR1 and CDR2 (germline): SGHDT, YYEEEE. The CDR3 covers 14 residues. What was sequenced was blood T cells: a sorted CD56 or NKG2C T cell subset, CD4+ or CD8+ T cells, or bulk PBMC T cells (not recorded which). The chain employs TRBV5-6 and TRBJ2-1. The receptor comes from a woman between 18 and 75 years old in good health. The CDR3 here is CASSLESPYNEQFF.